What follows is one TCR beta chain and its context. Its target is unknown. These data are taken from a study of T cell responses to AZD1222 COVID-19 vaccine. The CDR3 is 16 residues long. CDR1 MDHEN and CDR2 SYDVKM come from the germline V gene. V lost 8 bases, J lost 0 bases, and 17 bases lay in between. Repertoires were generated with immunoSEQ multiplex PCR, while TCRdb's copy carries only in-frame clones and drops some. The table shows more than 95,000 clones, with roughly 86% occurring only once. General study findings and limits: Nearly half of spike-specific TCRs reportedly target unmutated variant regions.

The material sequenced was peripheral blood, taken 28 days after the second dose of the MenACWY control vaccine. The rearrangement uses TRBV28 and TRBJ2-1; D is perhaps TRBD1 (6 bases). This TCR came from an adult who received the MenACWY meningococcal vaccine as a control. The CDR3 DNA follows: TGTGCCAGCCCCCCCACAGGGCCAAGCTCCTACAATGAGCAGTTCTTC. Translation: CASPPTGPSSYNEQFF.